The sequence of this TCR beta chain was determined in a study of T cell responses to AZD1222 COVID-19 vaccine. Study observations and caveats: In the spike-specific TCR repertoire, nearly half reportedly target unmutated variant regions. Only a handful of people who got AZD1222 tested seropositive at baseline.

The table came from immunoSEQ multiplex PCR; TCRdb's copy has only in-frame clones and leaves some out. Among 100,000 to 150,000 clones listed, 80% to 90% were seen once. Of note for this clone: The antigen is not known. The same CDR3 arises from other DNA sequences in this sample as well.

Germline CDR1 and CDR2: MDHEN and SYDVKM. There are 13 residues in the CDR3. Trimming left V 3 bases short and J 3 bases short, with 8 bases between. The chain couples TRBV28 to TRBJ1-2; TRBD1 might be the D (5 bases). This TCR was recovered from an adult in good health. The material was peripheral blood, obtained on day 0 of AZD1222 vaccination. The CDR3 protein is CASSLGRDYGYTF. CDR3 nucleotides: TGTGCCAGCAGTTTGGGGCGAGACTATGGCTACACCTTC.